Only a few counts were recorded for the clone carrying this T cell receptor (beta chain). The data derive from a study of response to subunit inactivated influenza vaccine. This CDR3 has 16 residues. The V gene lost 1 base and the J gene lost 7 bases, with 16 bases spanning the gap. Germline CDR1 and CDR2: LGHNA and YNFKEQ. Using its own MiXCR run on the RT-PCR reads, TCRdb lists one record per CDR3 protein. Of approximately 230,000 distinct CDR3 sequences in the sample, more than 10% are singletons; the top ten hold 7.8%. This clonotype originated in a man between 45 and 60 years old who received an inactivated influenza vaccine. The specimen comprised non-naive T cells sorted from PBMCs, sampled 14 days before vaccination. V gene TRBV4-2 combines with J gene TRBJ2-2; maybe TRBD1 (5 bases). This CDR3 is CASSQAVGDSGGELFF. In nucleotides, the CDR3 is TGTGCCAGCAGCCAAGCAGTAGGGGATTCGGGCGGGGAGCTGTTTTTT.